The sequence of this TCR beta chain was determined in a study of OX40 agonist ivuxolimab in advanced cancers. Generated by immunoSEQ multiplex PCR, the TCRdb table keeps only in-frame clones and is missing some. Of about 20,000 clones detected, around 82% appear once; the ten largest clones hold around 20%. Trimming at V came to 10 bases and at J to 1 base, leaving 7 bases not matched to a gene. Per germline, CDR1 ENHRY and CDR2 SYGVKD. CDR3 length: 14 amino acids. This TCR was recovered from an adult with an advanced solid tumor such as melanoma, head and neck, liver or kidney cancer. The V and J genes are TRBV10-3 and TRBJ1-2; 9 bases map to TRBD1. The sample was CD4+ or CD8+ T cells sorted from blood, taken in a trial of the OX40 agonist ivuxolimab. The CDR3 nucleotides are TGTGCCACCGATCCGGGACAGGGTAACTATGGCTACACCTTC. As protein: CATDPGQGNYGYTF.